The T cell receptor beta chain under discussion was sequenced for a study of T cell changes during pregnancy in multiple sclerosis (dated by TCRdb to the late 2010s). With respect to the entire study: In women with multiple sclerosis, the researchers looked at how the T cell repertoire shifted as pregnancy progressed.

Libraries were built with the immunoSEQ multiplex PCR assay. In its TCRdb copy, this immuneACCESS table keeps in-frame sequences only and misses some clones. Where compared with another copy, unresolved V genes explain less than half of these, and the others have no known cause. The sample data list 85,000 to 100,000 clones, and approximately 92% of these were observed just once. The biggest ten clones account for 2.6% of the sample. Of note for this clone: It lacks a known antigen. Base qualities are not provided; no much larger clone lies one nucleotide away.

This sample comprised peripheral blood, obtained in the first trimester of pregnancy. The clonotype originates from a female donor with multiple sclerosis, enrolled in a pregnancy study.

The CDR3 sequence is CASSSGHQYF. The bases are TGTGCCAGCAGCTCCGGACACCAGTACTTC. This sequence uses TRBV5-5 and TRBJ2-7, and possibly TRBD1, on 5 matching bases. The germline ends are 8 bases apart after V is trimmed by 3 bases and J by 10 bases. The CDR3 spans 10 residues, from the cysteine through the phenylalanine. Left in the record is the CDR3 DNA by itself, 30 bases read in frame from the first base. CDR1 and CDR2, looked up from the germline V gene (reference sequence), are SGHKS and YYEKEE.